The clone carrying this T cell receptor beta chain was picked up many times. Its antigen is not known. CDR1 and CDR2 (germline): MDHEN, SYDVKM. The CDR3 runs 14 residues. Trimming removed 10 bases at V and 8 bases at J, with 21 bases between. This specimen belongs to a study of regulatory T cells in long-lasting Graves disease. Investigators prepared the TCR beta libraries by applying iRepertoire HTBI primers and Arm-PCR of CDR3 regions. TCRdb re-called the multiplex PCR reads with MiXCR, one entry per CDR3 protein. This table has about 430,000 distinct CDR3 sequences, approximately 15% appearing once. Indicated time point: newly diagnosed GD, antithyroid drugs for less than 3 months. Extracted RNA from PBMCs served as the source of the TCR library. Study-wide findings and caveats: Persistent disease showed a preference for TRBV28, TRBJ1-2 and TRBJ2-5.

In addition, the sample was reused for a study of T cells in Graves' hyperthyroidism and ophthalmopathy. From that report: A first-round RT-PCR of the TCR CDR3 used the HTBI primer set.

The chain recombines TRBV28 with TRBJ2-1, with D possibly being TRBD1 (6 bases). This sequence originates from a woman aged 40 to 50 with Graves disease. This specimen was peripheral blood mononuclear cells (PBMCs), taken at new diagnosis, from a patient treated with antithyroid drugs. CDR3 loop: CAITGSAGAHEQFF. For the CDR3, the DNA is TGTGCCATCACCGGTTCGGCAGGGGCCCATGAGCAGTTCTTC.